This is a list of T cell receptor beta chains from one sample in a study of Ad26.COV2.S vaccination and SARS-CoV-2 variants. Using immunoSEQ multiplex PCR, the repertoire was profiled, and TCRdb retains in-frame clones only, with some absent. The data contain 180,000 or so clones, approximately 90% of them seen just once; the ten biggest clones take up 5% to 6.5%. The material sequenced was peripheral blood, taken after recovery from COVID-19. The receptors stem from a human donor who had recovered from COVID-19. Each CDR3 is given with its conserved first and last residue. D genes are given only for firm matches. Clone size, where shown, is once, few, many, or a class for clones that have expanded.

size: .
V: TRBV6-5
J: TRBJ2-3
D: .
DNA: TGTGCCAGCAGAACAGGGTTGGTAGATACGCAGTATTTT
CDR3: CASRTGLVDTQYF

size: .
V: TRBV9
J: TRBJ2-2
D: .
DNA: TGTGCCAGCAGCATAACTACAGGGACGAACACCGGGGAGCTGTTTTTT
CDR3: CASSITTGTNTGELFF

size: .
V: TRBV7-2
J: TRBJ2-3
D: .
DNA: TGTGCCAGCAGCTTATTCCCCAGGGGTGCAGATACGCAGTATTTT
CDR3: CASSLFPRGADTQYF

size: .
V: TRBV10-1
J: TRBJ1-5
D: .
DNA: TGCGCCAGCTTGGGGGGGGCGCGTCAGCCCCAGCATTTT
CDR3: CASLGGARQPQHF

size: once
V: TRBV7-2
J: TRBJ1-2
D: TRBD1
DNA: TGTGCCAGCAGCTTTAGACAGGGTCGAGGCTACACCTTC
CDR3: CASSFRQGRGYTF

size: .
V: TRBV19
J: TRBJ1-6
D: .
DNA: TGTGCCAGTAGTATAGGGGCCCAACTCAACAACAAACCCCTCCACTTT
CDR3: CASSIGAQLNNKPLHF

size: .
V: TRBV11-2
J: TRBJ1-1
D: .
DNA: TGTGCCAGCAGCTTAGGTAGCTGGAACACTGAAGCTTTCTTT
CDR3: CASSLGSWNTEAFF

size: .
V: TRBV7-9
J: TRBJ1-5
D: .
DNA: TGTGCCAGCACCTTTCAGGGGAACCAGCCCCAGCATTTT
CDR3: CASTFQGNQPQHF

size: .
V: TRBV20-1
J: TRBJ2-7
D: .
DNA: TGCAGTGCTACCCGACACTACGAGCAGTACTTC
CDR3: CSATRHYEQYF

size: .
V: TRBV5-1
J: TRBJ1-2
D: .
DNA: TGCGCCAGCAGCTTGGTAACGGGGAATGGCTACACCTTC
CDR3: CASSLVTGNGYTF

size: .
V: TRBV10-2
J: TRBJ1-1
D: .
DNA: TGCGCCAGCAGCGCAGAGGGGGTATGGAACACTGAAGCTTTCTTT
CDR3: CASSAEGVWNTEAFF

size: .
V: TRBV19
J: TRBJ2-7
D: .
DNA: TGTGCCAGTAGTATAGAGGGGAGTTACGAGCAGTACTTC
CDR3: CASSIEGSYEQYF

size: .
V: TRBV7-3
J: TRBJ2-1
D: .
DNA: TGTGCCAGCAGCCCATGGGGGAAATCCTACAATGAGCAGTTCTTC
CDR3: CASSPWGKSYNEQFF

size: .
V: TRBV24-1
J: TRBJ2-3
D: .
DNA: TGTGCCACCAGTCCTAGGACAAGCCTGGTCGATACGCAGTATTTT
CDR3: CATSPRTSLVDTQYF

size: .
V: TRBV19
J: TRBJ2-3
D: .
DNA: TGTGCCAGTAGTCGGATACCGGGTTTAGGCACAGATACGCAGTATTTT
CDR3: CASSRIPGLGTDTQYF

size: .
V: TRBV15
J: TRBJ2-1
D: TRBD2
DNA: TGTGCCACCCAAGAGCGGGGAGCGGGAGCGGCCTACAATGAGCAGTTCTTC
CDR3: CATQERGAGAAYNEQFF

size: .
V: TRBV7-3
J: TRBJ1-2
D: .
DNA: TGTGCCAGCAGCGTATCCGGGGACGGACGATACTATGGCTACACCTTC
CDR3: CASSVSGDGRYYGYTF

size: .
V: TRBV14
J: TRBJ2-3
D: .
DNA: TGTGCCAGCAGCCAAGATTGGGGGTCAGATACGCAGTATTTT
CDR3: CASSQDWGSDTQYF

size: .
V: TRBV30
J: TRBJ2-5
D: .
DNA: TGTGCCTGGAGTGTACGTGGAGGGGAGACCCAGTACTTC
CDR3: CAWSVRGGETQYF

size: .
V: TRBV7-5
J: TRBJ1-4
D: .
DNA: TGTGCCAGAAGCTTAGCGGAGAATAGGAAACTGTTTTTT
CDR3: CARSLAENRKLFF

size: .
V: TRBV3-1/TRBV3-2
J: TRBJ2-1
D: .
DNA: TGTGCCAACCCCCCTGGGACTCGCCGGAACAATGAGCAGTTCTTC
CDR3: CANPPGTRRNNEQFF

size: .
V: TRBV9
J: TRBJ1-2
D: .
DNA: TGTGCCAGCAGGGGGGGAAACTACACCTTC
CDR3: CASRGGNYTF

size: once
V: TRBV5-1
J: TRBJ2-3
D: .
DNA: TGCGCCAGCAGGCTGGTTTCTAGCACAGATACGCAGTATTTT
CDR3: CASRLVSSTDTQYF

size: .
V: TRBV20-1
J: TRBJ2-7
D: .
DNA: TGCAGTGCTAGTAGTGCCGGAGCCTACGAGCAGTACTTC
CDR3: CSASSAGAYEQYF

size: .
V: TRBV12-5
J: TRBJ2-1
D: TRBD2
DNA: TGTGCTAGTGTGTTAGCGGGAGGGGGTAGTGAGCAGTTCTTC
CDR3: CASVLAGGGSEQFF

size: .
V: TRBV7-2
J: TRBJ2-7
D: .
DNA: TGTGCCAGCAGCCCCGCAGAGGACGGAACCTACGAGCAGTACTTC
CDR3: CASSPAEDGTYEQYF

size: .
V: TRBV2
J: TRBJ2-1
D: .
DNA: TGTGCCAGCAGCGCCAGGGGGGAACCCCCTTACAATGAGCAGTTCTTC
CDR3: CASSARGEPPYNEQFF

size: .
V: TRBV5-4
J: TRBJ2-7
D: TRBD2
DNA: TGTGCCAGCAGCTTGGATCCGAGCGGGAGCTCCTACGAGCAGTACTTC
CDR3: CASSLDPSGSSYEQYF

size: .
V: TRBV30
J: TRBJ1-2
D: TRBD1
DNA: TGTGCCTGGAGTTACAGGGGTGGCTATGGCTACACCTTC
CDR3: CAWSYRGGYGYTF

size: .
V: TRBV6-5
J: TRBJ2-1
D: .
DNA: TGTGCCAGCAGTTACTCGATTCAAGGGGCCTACAATGAGCAGTTCTTC
CDR3: CASSYSIQGAYNEQFF

size: few
V: TRBV3-1/TRBV3-2
J: TRBJ2-3
D: TRBD2
DNA: TGTGCCAGCAGCCAAGACGGGACTAGCGGGAGGTATTTT
CDR3: CASSQDGTSGRYF

size: .
V: TRBV2
J: TRBJ2-3
D: .
DNA: TGTGCCAGCAGTGAACCTTCTAGGACTCCTTCTTTT
CDR3: CASSEPSRTPSF

size: .
V: TRBV28
J: TRBJ2-5
D: TRBD2
DNA: TGTGCCAGCAGTCAGGGAGGGCAAGAGACCCAGTACTTC
CDR3: CASSQGGQETQYF

size: .
V: TRBV4-1
J: TRBJ2-1
D: .
DNA: TGCGCCAGCAGCCAAGAACGGGGGGCCTTGGATGAGCAGTTCTTC
CDR3: CASSQERGALDEQFF

size: .
V: TRBV10-3
J: TRBJ1-1
D: .
DNA: TGTGCCATCAGTGAGTCGGGGGGGGCTGGAACTGAAGCTTTCTTT
CDR3: CAISESGGAGTEAFF

size: .
V: TRBV29-1
J: TRBJ2-1
D: TRBD1
DNA: TGCAGCGCAAAGGGACAGCAGGAGTTCTTC
CDR3: CSAKGQQEFF

size: .
V: TRBV25-1
J: TRBJ2-1
D: TRBD2
DNA: TGTGCCAGCAGATATAGCGGGGGGGACCCTTATGAGCAGTTCTTC
CDR3: CASRYSGGDPYEQFF

size: .
V: TRBV18
J: TRBJ2-3
D: .
DNA: TGTGCCAGCTCTCCCGACAGAAGCACAGATACGCAGTATTTT
CDR3: CASSPDRSTDTQYF

size: .
V: TRBV11-3
J: TRBJ2-4
D: TRBD1
DNA: TGTGCCAGCAGCATCGGACAGGGGTACATTCAGTACTTC
CDR3: CASSIGQGYIQYF

size: once
V: TRBV29-1
J: TRBJ2-2
D: .
DNA: TGCAGCGCGGGACAGAACACCGGGGAGCTGTTTTTT
CDR3: CSAGQNTGELFF